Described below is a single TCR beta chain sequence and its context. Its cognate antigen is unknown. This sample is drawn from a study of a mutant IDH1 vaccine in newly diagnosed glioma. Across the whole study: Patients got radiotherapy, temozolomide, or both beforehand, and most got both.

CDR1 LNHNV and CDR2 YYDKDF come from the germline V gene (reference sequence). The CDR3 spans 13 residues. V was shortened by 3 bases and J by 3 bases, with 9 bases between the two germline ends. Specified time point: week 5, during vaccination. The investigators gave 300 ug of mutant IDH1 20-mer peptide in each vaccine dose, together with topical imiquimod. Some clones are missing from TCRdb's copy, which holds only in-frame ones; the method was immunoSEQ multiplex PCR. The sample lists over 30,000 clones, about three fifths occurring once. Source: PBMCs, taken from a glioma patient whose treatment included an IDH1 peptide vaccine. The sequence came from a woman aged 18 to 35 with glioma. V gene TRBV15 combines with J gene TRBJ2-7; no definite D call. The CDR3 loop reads CATSRGKNYEQYF. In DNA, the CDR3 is TGTGCCACCAGCAGGGGTAAAAACTACGAGCAGTACTTC.